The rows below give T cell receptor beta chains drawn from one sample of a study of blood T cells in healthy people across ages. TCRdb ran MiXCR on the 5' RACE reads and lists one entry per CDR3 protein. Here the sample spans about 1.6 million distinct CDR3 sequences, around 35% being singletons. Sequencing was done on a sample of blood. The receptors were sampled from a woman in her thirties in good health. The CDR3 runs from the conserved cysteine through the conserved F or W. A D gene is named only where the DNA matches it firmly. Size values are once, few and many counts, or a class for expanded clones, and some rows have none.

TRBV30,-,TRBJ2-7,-,CAWRRRTSYEQYF,TGTGCCTGGCGTCGGCGGACCTCCTACGAGCAGTACTTC
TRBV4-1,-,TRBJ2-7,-,CASSRTSRSSYEQYF,TGCGCCAGCAGCCGCACTAGCAGGAGCTCCTACGAGCAGTACTTC
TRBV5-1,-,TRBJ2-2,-,CASSLEDSNTGELFF,TGCGCCAGCAGCTTGGAGGACAGCAACACCGGGGAGCTGTTTTTT
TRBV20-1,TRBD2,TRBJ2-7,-,CSANRGGGVYEQYF,TGCAGTGCTAACCGGGGGGGCGGGGTGTACGAGCAGTACTTC
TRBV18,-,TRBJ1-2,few,CASSPPARVDGYTF,TGTGCCAGCTCACCACCTGCCAGGGTGGACGGCTACACCTTC
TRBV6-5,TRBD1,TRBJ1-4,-,CACKGTATNEKLFF,TGTGCCTGCAAGGGGACAGCAACCAATGAAAAACTGTTTTTT
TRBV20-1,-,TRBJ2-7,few,CSARDDRLSSYEQYF,TGCAGTGCTAGAGATGACCGGCTGAGCTCCTACGAGCAGTACTTC
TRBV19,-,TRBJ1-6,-,CASRTVNSPLHF,TGTGCCAGTAGAACAGTGAATTCACCCCTCCACTTT
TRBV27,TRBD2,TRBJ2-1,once,CASSLIEGGPGYNEQFF,TGTGCCAGCAGTTTAATCGAGGGAGGGCCTGGCTACAATGAGCAGTTCTTC
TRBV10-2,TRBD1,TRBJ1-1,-,CASSEQRTGGYTEAFF,TGCGCCAGCAGTGAGCAAAGGACAGGAGGTTACACTGAAGCTTTCTTT
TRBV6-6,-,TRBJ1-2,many,CASSYTRDNYGYTF,TGTGCCAGCAGTTACACACGGGATAACTATGGCTACACCTTC
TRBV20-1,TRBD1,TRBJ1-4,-,CSANRDSGEKLFF,TGCAGTGCTAACCGGGACAGCGGTGAAAAACTGTTTTTT
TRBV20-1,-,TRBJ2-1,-,CSARDPATSSSYNEQFF,TGCAGTGCTAGAGATCCGGCGACCTCAAGCTCCTACAATGAGCAGTTCTTC
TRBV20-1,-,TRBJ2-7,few,CSASKGASYEQYF,TGCAGTGCTAGTAAGGGTGCCTCCTACGAGCAGTACTTC
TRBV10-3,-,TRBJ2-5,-,CATQEIQEMTQYF,TGTGCCACACAGGAGATCCAAGAGATGACCCAGTACTTC
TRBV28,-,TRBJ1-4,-,CASGLRGEKLFF,TGTGCCAGCGGGCTAAGGGGTGAAAAACTGTTTTTT
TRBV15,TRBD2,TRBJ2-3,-,CATVSGTSSDTQYF,TGTGCCACCGTCTCCGGGACTAGTTCAGATACGCAGTATTTT
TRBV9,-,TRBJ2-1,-,CASSVVGAAYNEQFF,TGTGCCAGCAGCGTAGTAGGGGCGGCCTACAATGAGCAGTTCTTC
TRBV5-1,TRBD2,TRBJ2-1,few,CASTTSLSGVFGEQFF,TGCGCCAGCACCACGTCCCTTAGCGGGGTGTTCGGGGAGCAGTTCTTC
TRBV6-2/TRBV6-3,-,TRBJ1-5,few,CASSRASDAGNQPRHF,TGTGCCAGCAGTCGTGCGTCGGACGCTGGCAATCAGCCCCGGCATTTT
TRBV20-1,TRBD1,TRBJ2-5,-,CSTTGATKETQYF,TGCAGTACGACAGGGGCCACAAAAGAGACCCAGTACTTC
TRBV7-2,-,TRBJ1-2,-,CASSLGRASVCYGYTF,TGTGCCAGCAGCTTAGGAAGGGCCAGCGTATGCTATGGCTACACCTTC
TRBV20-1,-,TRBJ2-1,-,CSAKDKEQFF,TGCAGTGCTAAGGACAAGGAGCAGTTCTTC
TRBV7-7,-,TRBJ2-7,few,CACSLVPGDEQYF,TGTGCCTGCAGCTTAGTTCCAGGGGACGAGCAGTACTTC
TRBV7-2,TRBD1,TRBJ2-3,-,CASSSGQGMPDTQYF,TGTGCCAGCAGCTCCGGACAGGGGATGCCAGATACGCAGTATTTT
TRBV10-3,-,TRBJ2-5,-,CAISDLAVKETQYF,TGTGCCATCAGTGACCTAGCTGTAAAAGAGACCCAGTACTTC
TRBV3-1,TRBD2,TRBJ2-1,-,CASSQGPGSGTSLIDEQFF,TGTGCCAGCAGCCAAGGACCTGGCTCCGGGACTAGTTTGATCGATGAGCAGTTCTTC
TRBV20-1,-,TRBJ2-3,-,CSASDSTDTQYF,TGCAGTGCCTCCGACAGCACAGATACGCAGTATTTT
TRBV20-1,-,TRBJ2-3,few,CSARDIRGGSDTQYF,TGCAGTGCTAGAGATATTAGGGGGGGATCAGATACGCAGTATTTT
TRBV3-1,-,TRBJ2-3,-,CASSQEAGPGTDTRYF,TGTGCCAGCAGCCAAGAGGCGGGGCCTGGCACAGATACGCGGTATTTT
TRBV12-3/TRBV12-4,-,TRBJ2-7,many,CASGTGRGRAYEQYF,TGTGCCAGCGGCACTGGACGCGGAAGAGCCTACGAGCAGTACTTC
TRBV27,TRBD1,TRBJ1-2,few,CASATGTEGSDYTF,TGTGCCAGCGCCACCGGGACAGAGGGTAGTGACTACACCTTC
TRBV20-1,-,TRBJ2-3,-,CSSGTASSSTDTQYF,TGCAGCTCCGGAACAGCCTCATCTAGCACAGATACGCAGTATTTT
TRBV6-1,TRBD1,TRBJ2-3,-,CASRADRGAPDTQYF,TGTGCCAGCAGGGCGGACAGGGGAGCCCCAGATACGCAGTATTTT
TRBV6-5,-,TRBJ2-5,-,CASSRPGTQETQYF,TGTGCCAGCAGTCGTCCCGGGACCCAAGAGACCCAGTACTTC
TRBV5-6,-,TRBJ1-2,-,CASSSGRRWDGYTF,TGTGCCAGCAGCTCAGGCCGGAGATGGGATGGCTACACCTTC
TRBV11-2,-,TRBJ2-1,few,CASSWGTPSSYNEQFF,TGTGCCAGCAGCTGGGGGACGCCTTCCTCCTACAATGAGCAGTTCTTC
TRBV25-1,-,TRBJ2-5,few,CASSGQVFGETQYF,TGTGCCAGCAGTGGACAGGTCTTTGGGGAGACCCAGTACTTC
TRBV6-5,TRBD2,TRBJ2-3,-,CASSYALGGLAGGPGDTQYF,TGTGCCAGCAGTTACGCCCTCGGTGGACTAGCGGGGGGGCCAGGAGATACGCAGTATTTT
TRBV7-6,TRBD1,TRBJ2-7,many,CASSYDRGSEQYF,TGTGCCAGCAGCTACGACAGGGGAAGCGAGCAGTACTTC
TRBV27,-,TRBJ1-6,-,CASSLRGPSSYNSPLHF,TGTGCCAGCAGTTTAAGAGGACCGAGCTCCTATAATTCACCCCTCCACTTT
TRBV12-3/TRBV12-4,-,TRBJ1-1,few,CASSEGGRFTEAFF,TGTGCCAGCTCGGAGGGGGGGCGATTCACTGAAGCTTTCTTT
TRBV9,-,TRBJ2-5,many,CASSVGGAETQYF,TGTGCCAGCAGCGTTGGGGGTGCAGAGACCCAGTACTTC
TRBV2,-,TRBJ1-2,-,CARRRDGHYTF,TGTGCCAGAAGGAGAGACGGCCACTACACCTTC
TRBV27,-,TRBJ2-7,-,CASSSPFVRGGDEQYF,TGTGCCAGCAGTTCCCCTTTTGTCAGGGGTGGGGATGAGCAGTACTTC
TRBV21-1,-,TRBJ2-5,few,CASPQPIEKGTQYF,TGTGCCAGCCCCCAACCGATAGAAAAGGGGACCCAGTACTTC
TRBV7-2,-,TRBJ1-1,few,CASSLRRRNTEAFF,TGTGCCAGCAGCTTGAGGCGGAGGAACACTGAAGCTTTCTTT
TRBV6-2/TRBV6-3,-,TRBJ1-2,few,CASSYSRGGYTF,TGTGCCAGCAGTTACTCGAGGGGCGGCTACACCTTC
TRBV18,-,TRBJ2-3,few,CASSPLGYNTDTQYF,TGTGCCAGCTCACCACTTGGGTATAACACAGATACGCAGTATTTT
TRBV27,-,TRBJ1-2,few,CASGWGSPSNYGYTF,TGTGCCAGCGGTTGGGGGTCCCCATCTAACTATGGCTACACCTTC
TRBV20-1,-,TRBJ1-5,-,CSARASGNQPQHF,TGCAGTGCGAGAGCTTCCGGCAATCAGCCCCAGCATTTT
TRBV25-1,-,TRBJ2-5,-,CASSEYSVDVVQETQYF,TGTGCCAGCAGTGAATATTCCGTGGACGTCGTTCAAGAGACCCAGTACTTC
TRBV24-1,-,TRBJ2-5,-,CATSDLLRETQYF,TGTGCCACCAGTGATTTGCTCCGGGAGACCCAGTACTTC
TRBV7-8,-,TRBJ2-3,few,CASTRLFSTDTQYF,TGTGCCAGCACCCGACTATTCTCCACAGATACGCAGTATTTT